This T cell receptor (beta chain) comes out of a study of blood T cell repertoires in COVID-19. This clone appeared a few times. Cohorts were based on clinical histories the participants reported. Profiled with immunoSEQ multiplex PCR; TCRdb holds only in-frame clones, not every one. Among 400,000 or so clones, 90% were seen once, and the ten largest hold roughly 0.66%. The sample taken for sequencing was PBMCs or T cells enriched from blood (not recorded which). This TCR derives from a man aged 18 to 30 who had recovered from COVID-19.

The CDR3 nucleotides read TGTGCCAGCAGCTTCCCGTCGGACAGGGAGCACACCTTC. Amino acids: CASSFPSDREHTF. The chain couples TRBV6-2 or TRBV6-3 to TRBJ1-2, with TRBD1 matching 8 bases. J was trimmed by 12 bases and V by 6 bases; bases with no gene match: 12. Germline CDR1 MNHEY, CDR2 SVGEGT. This CDR3 has 13 residues.